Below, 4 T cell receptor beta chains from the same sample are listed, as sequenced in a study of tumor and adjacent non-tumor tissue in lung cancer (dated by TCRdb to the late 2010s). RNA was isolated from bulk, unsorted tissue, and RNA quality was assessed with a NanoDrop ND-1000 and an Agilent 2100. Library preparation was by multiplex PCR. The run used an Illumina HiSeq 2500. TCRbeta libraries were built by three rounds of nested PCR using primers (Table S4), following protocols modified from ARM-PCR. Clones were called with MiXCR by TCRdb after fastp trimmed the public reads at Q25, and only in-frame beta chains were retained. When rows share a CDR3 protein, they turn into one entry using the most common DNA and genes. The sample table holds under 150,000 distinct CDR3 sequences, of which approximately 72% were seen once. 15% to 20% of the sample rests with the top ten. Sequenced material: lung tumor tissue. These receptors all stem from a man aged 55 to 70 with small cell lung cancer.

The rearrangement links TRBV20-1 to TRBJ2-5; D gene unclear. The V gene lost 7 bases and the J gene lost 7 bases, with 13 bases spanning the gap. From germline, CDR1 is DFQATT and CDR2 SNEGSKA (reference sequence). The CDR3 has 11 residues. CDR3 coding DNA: TGCAGTGTTTACGCACGGTGGACCCAGTACTTC. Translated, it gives CSVYARWTQYF.

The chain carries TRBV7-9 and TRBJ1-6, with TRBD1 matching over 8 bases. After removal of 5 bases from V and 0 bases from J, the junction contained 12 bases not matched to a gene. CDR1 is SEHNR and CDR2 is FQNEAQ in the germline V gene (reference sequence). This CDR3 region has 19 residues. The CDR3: CASSPGTGALSSYNSPLHF. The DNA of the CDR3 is TGTGCCAGCAGCCCTGGGACAGGAGCCTTGAGCTCCTATAATTCACCCCTCCACTTT.

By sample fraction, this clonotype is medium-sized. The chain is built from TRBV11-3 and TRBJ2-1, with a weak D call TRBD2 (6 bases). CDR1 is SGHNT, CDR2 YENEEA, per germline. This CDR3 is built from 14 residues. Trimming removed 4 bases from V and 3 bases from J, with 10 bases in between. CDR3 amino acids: CASSYRGGYNEQFF. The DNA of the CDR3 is TGTGCCAGCAGCTACCGGGGAGGCTACAATGAGCAGTTCTTC. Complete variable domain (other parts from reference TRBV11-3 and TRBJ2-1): EAGVVQSPRYKIIEKKQPVAFWCNPISGHNTLYWYLQNLGQGPELLIRYENEEAVDDSQLPKDRFSAERLKGVDSTLKIQPAELGDSAVYLCASSYRGGYNEQFFGPGTRLTVL.

DNA of the CDR3: TGTGCCAGCAGCCCCGGCTCGACCTCCTACGAGCAGTACGTC. Translation: CASSPGSTSYEQYV. J is TRBJ2-7 and V is TRBV11-2; unclear D gene. V was pared by 5 bases and J by 0 bases, with 11 bases between. CDR1 SGHAT and CDR2 FQNNGV come from the germline V gene. The CDR3 spans 14 residues.